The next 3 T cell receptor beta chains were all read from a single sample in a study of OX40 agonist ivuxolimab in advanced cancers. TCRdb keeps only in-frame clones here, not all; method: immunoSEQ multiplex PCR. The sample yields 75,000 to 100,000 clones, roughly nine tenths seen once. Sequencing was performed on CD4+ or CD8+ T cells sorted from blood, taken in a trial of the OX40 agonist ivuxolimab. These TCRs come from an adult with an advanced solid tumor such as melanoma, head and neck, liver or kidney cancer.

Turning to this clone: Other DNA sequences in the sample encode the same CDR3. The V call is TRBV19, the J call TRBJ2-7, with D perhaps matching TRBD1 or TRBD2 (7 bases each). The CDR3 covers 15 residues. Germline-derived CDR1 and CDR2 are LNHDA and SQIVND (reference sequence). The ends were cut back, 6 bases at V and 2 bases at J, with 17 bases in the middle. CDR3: CASSLQGGNPYEQYF. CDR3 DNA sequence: TGTGCCAGTAGCCTCCAGGGGGGGAACCCCTACGAGCAGTACTTC.

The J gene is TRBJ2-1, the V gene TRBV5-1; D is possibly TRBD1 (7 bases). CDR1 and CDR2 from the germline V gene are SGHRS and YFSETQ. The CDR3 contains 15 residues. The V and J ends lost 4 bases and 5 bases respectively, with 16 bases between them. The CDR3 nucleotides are TGCGCCAGCAGCCTGCGGGACAGAGGGAACAATGAGCAGTTCTTC. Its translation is CASSLRDRGNNEQFF.

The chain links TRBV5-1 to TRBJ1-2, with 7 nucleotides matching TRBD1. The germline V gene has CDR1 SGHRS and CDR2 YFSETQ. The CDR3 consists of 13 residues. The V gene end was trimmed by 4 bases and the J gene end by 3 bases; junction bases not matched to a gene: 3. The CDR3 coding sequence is TGCGCCAGCAGCGTGGACAGGTACTATGGCTACACCTTC. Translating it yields CASSVDRYYGYTF.